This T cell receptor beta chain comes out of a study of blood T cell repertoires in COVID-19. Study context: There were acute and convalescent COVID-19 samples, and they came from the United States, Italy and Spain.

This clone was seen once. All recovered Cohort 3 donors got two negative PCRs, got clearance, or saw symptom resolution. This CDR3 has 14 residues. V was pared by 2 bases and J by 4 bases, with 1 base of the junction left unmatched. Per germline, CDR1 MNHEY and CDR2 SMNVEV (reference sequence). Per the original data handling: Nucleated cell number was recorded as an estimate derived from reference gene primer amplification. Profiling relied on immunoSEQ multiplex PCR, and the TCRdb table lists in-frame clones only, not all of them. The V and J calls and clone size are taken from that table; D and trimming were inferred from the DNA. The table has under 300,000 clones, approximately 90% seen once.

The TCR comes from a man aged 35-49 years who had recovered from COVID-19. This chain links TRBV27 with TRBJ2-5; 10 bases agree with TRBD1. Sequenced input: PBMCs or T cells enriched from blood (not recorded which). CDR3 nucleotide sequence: TGTGCCAGCAGTTTAGGGACAGGGGCAGAGACCCAGTACTTC. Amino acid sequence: CASSLGTGAETQYF.